This entry lists 19 T cell receptor beta chains sequenced from one sample in a study of a mutant IDH1 vaccine in newly diagnosed glioma. Time point denoted: baseline, week 1 (first vaccination visit). Documented treatment: pre-vaccination baseline after standard-of-care therapy. Libraries were prepared by immunoSEQ multiplex PCR; TCRdb keeps only in-frame clonotypes and omits some of them. The sample lists tens of thousands of clones; roughly 92% were seen once. This sample comprised PBMCs, obtained from a glioma patient treated with radiotherapy, temozolomide or both. All receptors derive from a man younger than 35 with glioma.

The rearrangement joins TRBV19 to TRBJ1-2; D is possibly TRBD1 (5 bases). CDR1 is LNHDA, CDR2 SQIVND, per germline (reference sequence). The CDR3 length is 13 residues. V lost 6 bases and J 0 bases, leaving 8 bases between the germline ends. Here the CDR3 reads CASSGTPNYGYTF. The CDR3 region has the DNA TGTGCCAGTAGCGGGACTCCTAACTATGGCTACACCTTC.

This clone was observed once. This chain links TRBV27 with TRBJ1-1, with D possibly matching TRBD1 (6 bases). CDR3 size: 17 residues. The germline V and J ends were trimmed by 0 bases and 0 bases, with 14 bases remaining between them. Germline V gene data show CDR1 as MNHEY and CDR2 as SMNVEV (reference sequence). The CDR3 reads CASSLSTRGRVNTEAFF. The CDR3 DNA reads TGTGCCAGCAGTTTATCGACCCGGGGGCGCGTGAACACTGAAGCTTTCTTT.

This clone occurred a few times. Other DNA sequences in this specimen translate into the identical CDR3. The chain combines TRBV19 with TRBJ1-1, with D unresolved. The V end was cut by 8 bases, the J end by 2 bases, with 12 bases between. The CDR3 runs to 13 residues. Per germline, CDR1 LNHDA and CDR2 SQIVND (reference sequence). The CDR3 sequence is CASSLDLNTEAFF. In DNA, the CDR3 is TGTGCCAGTTCCCTAGACCTCAACACTGAAGCTTTCTTT.

This clone was seen only once. J is TRBJ2-7 and V is TRBV2; 8 bases fit TRBD1. CDR3 length: 15 residues. J gave up 2 bases and V 4 bases, and 7 bases lay outside the gene matches. Per germline, CDR1 SNHLY and CDR2 FYNNEI. Written as DNA, the CDR3 is TGTGCCAGCAGTGCGGGTGGGACAGGAACCTACGAGCAGTACTTC. This translates into CASSAGGTGTYEQYF.

The rearrangement links TRBV7-9 to TRBJ2-1; D may correspond to TRBD1 or TRBD2 (5 bases each). Trimming cost V 5 bases and J 6 bases, with 14 bases left between them. The CDR3 has 14 amino acids. The germline V gene encodes CDR1 SEHNR and CDR2 FQNEAQ (reference sequence). CDR3 DNA: TGTGCCAGCAGCCCCCGGGGCCAGTCCAATGAGCAGTTCTTC. Its protein is CASSPRGQSNEQFF.

This CDR3 is CASSFSGMEETQYF. The CDR3, as DNA: TGTGCCAGTAGTTTTAGCGGGATGGAGGAGACCCAGTACTTC. The chain employs TRBV19 and TRBJ2-5, with TRBD2 identical over 8 bases. The CDR3 consists of 14 residues. V shed 5 bases and J 5 bases; nucleotides not matched to a gene: 7. The germline gives CDR1 LNHDA, CDR2 SQIVND (reference sequence). The full variable domain, its missing parts supplied by reference TRBV19 and TRBJ2-5, is DGGITQSPKYLFRKEGQNVTLSCEQNLNHDAMYWYRQDPGQGLRLIYYSQIVNDFQKGDIAEGYSVSREKKESFPLTVTSAQKNPTAFYLCASSFSGMEETQYFGPGTRLLVL.

This chain connects TRBV19 to TRBJ1-1; D is perhaps TRBD1 (5 bases). The CDR3 spans 14 residues. Trimming shortened V by 5 bases and J by 5 bases, and 15 bases separated the two germline ends. The germline V gene encodes CDR1 LNHDA and CDR2 SQIVND (reference sequence). The CDR3 bases are TGTGCCAGTAGTGGGCAGGGAAGATGGACTGAAGCTTTCTTT. This translates into CASSGQGRWTEAFF.

The V and J genes are TRBV25-1 and TRBJ2-7, with 9 bases matching TRBD2. From germline, CDR1 is MGHDK and CDR2 SYGVNS. Trimming took 8 bases from V and 2 from J; bases not matched to a gene: 1. The CDR3 sequence is 12 residues long. CDR3 coding DNA: TGTGCCAGCGCGGGGGGGCCCTACGAGCAGTACTTC. Translating gives CASAGGPYEQYF.

This chain links TRBV7-8 with TRBJ2-3; TRBD1 matches 9 bases. In germline, CDR1 is SGHVS, CDR2 FQNEAQ. The CDR3 contains 16 residues. With V trimmed by 2 bases and J by 2 bases, 5 bases remained unmatched. The CDR3 loop reads CASSLSGDRDTDTQYF. In nucleotides, the CDR3 is TGTGCCAGCAGCTTATCCGGGGACAGGGACACAGATACGCAGTATTTT.

The chain uses TRBV6-1 and TRBJ1-2, with D uncertain. The CDR3 is 13 residues long. V dropped 3 bases and J dropped 4 bases, with 9 bases sitting between them. Germline CDR1 is MNHNS and CDR2 is SASEGT. The CDR3 here is CASSDSSSYGYTF. The CDR3 DNA reads as TGTGCCAGCAGTGATTCTTCTTCCTATGGCTACACCTTC.

V and J are TRBV18 and TRBJ2-5; 10 bases line up with TRBD2. This CDR3 region has 18 residues. CDR1 and CDR2 (germline): KGHSH, LQKENI. With 1 base clipped from V and 4 bases from J, the junction kept 12 bases outside the gene matches. CDR3 residues: CASSPRRSSGRVGETQYF. The CDR3 DNA reads TGTGCCAGCTCACCACGGAGATCGAGCGGGAGGGTAGGAGAGACCCAGTACTTC.

This chain uses TRBV7-2 with TRBJ2-7, with D possibly TRBD2 on 5 matching bases. Germline assignment: CDR1 SGHTA and CDR2 FQGNSA. Between the trimmed V and J ends, which lost 1 base and 4 bases, there was a span of 14 bases. The CDR3 length is 15 residues. CDR3 residues: CASSLGLEGLYEQYF. The CDR3 coding sequence is TGTGCCAGCAGCTTAGGCTTAGAGGGTTTGTACGAGCAGTACTTC.

This clone has only one observation. The chain is built from TRBV19 and TRBJ2-2; tentatively, D is TRBD2 (6 bases). The CDR3 totals 15 residues. V lost 4 bases, J lost 1 base, and 10 bases lay in between. Germline CDR1 LNHDA, CDR2 SQIVND (reference sequence). CDR3 nucleotide sequence: TGTGCCAGTAGTACGCGGGGCTTGAACACCGGGGAGCTGTTTTTT. Amino acid sequence: CASSTRGLNTGELFF.

The chain links TRBV30 to TRBJ2-5, with D unresolved. Trimming stripped 2 bases from V and 5 bases from J, with 6 bases between. Germline V lookup: CDR1 GTSNPN, CDR2 SVGIG (reference sequence). The CDR3 consists of 11 residues. DNA for the CDR3: TGTGCCTGGAGTAGGCGCGAGACCCAGTACTTC. Translation: CAWSRRETQYF.

This clone was seen a single time. This chain joins TRBV4-3 and TRBJ2-7; weak D call: TRBD1 (6 bases). The germline V gene encodes CDR1 LGHNA and CDR2 YSLEER. Between the trimmed V and J ends, which lost 1 base and 2 bases, there was a span of 6 bases. This CDR3 comprises 13 residues. CDR3 loop: CASSQGQAYEQYF. The DNA of the CDR3 is TGCGCCAGCAGCCAAGGACAGGCCTACGAGCAGTACTTC.

This chain connects TRBV7-6 to TRBJ1-5; D unclear. The germline V and J ends were trimmed by 1 base and 1 base, with 8 bases remaining between them. The germline gives CDR1 SGHVS, CDR2 FNYEAQ. The CDR3 extends over 15 amino acids. The CDR3: CASSLDGSSNQPQHF. Written as DNA, the CDR3 is TGTGCCAGCAGCTTAGACGGATCCAGCAATCAGCCCCAGCATTTT.

The chain couples TRBV27 to TRBJ1-2; possible D gene TRBD1, 5 bases. CDR3 length: 14 amino acids. Trimming removed 5 bases from V and 4 bases from J, with 14 bases in between. Germline assignment: CDR1 MNHEY and CDR2 SMNVEV (reference sequence). The CDR3 DNA reads as TGTGCCAGCAGTCCTAGGACACTCTCCTATGGCTACACCTTC. This codes for CASSPRTLSYGYTF.

The CDR3 DNA is TGTGCCAGCAGTTACTCCAGGGATAGTCAGCCCCAGCATTTT. It encodes CASSYSRDSQPQHF. V gene TRBV6-6 combines with J gene TRBJ1-5, with D tentatively TRBD1 (5 bases). CDR1 is MNHNY, CDR2 SVGAGI, per germline (reference sequence). This CDR3 has 14 residues. V gave up 0 bases and J gave up 6 bases, with 9 bases separating them.

This clone was found once. The V gene is TRBV4-2, the J gene TRBJ1-3; D is possibly TRBD1 (6 bases). V lost 2 bases and J lost 0, with 14 bases in between. There are 17 residues in the CDR3. Per the germline V gene, CDR1 is LGHNA and CDR2 is YNFKEQ. DNA of the CDR3: TGTGCCAGCAGCCAAAGTCGGGGGCGCATCTCTGGAAACACCATATATTTT. Protein sequence: CASSQSRGRISGNTIYF.